The 21 T cell receptor beta chains below were found in one sample sequenced in a study of blood T cell repertoires in COVID-19. Clones were read by immunoSEQ multiplex PCR, and TCRdb kept only the in-frame ones, dropping some. The table records about 270,000 clones, about 84% of them present only once. The sample taken for sequencing was peripheral blood. Receptor source: an elderly woman with COVID-19, enrolled during active disease.

This sequence joins TRBV5-4 and TRBJ2-2; D might be TRBD1 (6 bases). Germline CDR1 is SGHNT and CDR2 is YYREEE (reference sequence). This CDR3 region has 16 residues. Between the trimmed V and J ends, which lost 3 bases and 4 bases, there was a span of 16 bases. In DNA, the CDR3 is TGTGCCAGCAGCTCGGGACAAGCTTTGGGCACCGGGGAGCTGTTTTTT. Encoded protein: CASSSGQALGTGELFF.

The chain has TRBV9 and TRBJ2-1, with TRBD2 matching over 9 bases. V shed 4 bases, J shed 8 bases, and the junction held 7 bases outside the gene matches. Germline CDR1 is SGDLS and CDR2 is YYNGEE. The CDR3 runs to 14 residues. CDR3 bases: TGTGCCAGCAGCCCCCGGGGACTAGCCGATGAGCAGTTCTTC. It is translated as CASSPRGLADEQFF.

V and J are TRBV30 and TRBJ2-2; 9 positions agree with TRBD2. The V gene's germline CDR1 is GTSNPN and CDR2 SVGIG (reference sequence). The ends lost 1 base at V and 5 bases at J; junction bases unmatched: 8. This CDR3 region has 16 residues. The CDR3 nucleotides are TGTGCCTGGAGTGGAGCGGGGGGAACTGTTACCGGGGAGCTGTTTTTT. Translating it yields CAWSGAGGTVTGELFF.

The chain couples TRBV6-6 to TRBJ1-5; TRBD1 matches 7 bases. The trim removed 4 bases at V and 1 base at J, leaving 1 base unmatched. The CDR3 is made up of 14 amino acids. Germline V CDR1 and CDR2: MNHNY, SVGAGI (reference sequence). DNA of the CDR3: TGTGCCAGCAGTTCGACAGGGAGCAATCAGCCCCAGCATTTT. Its protein is CASSSTGSNQPQHF.

The sample holds one count of this clone. V is TRBV7-2 and J is TRBJ1-4, with 9 bases lining up with TRBD1. This CDR3 contains 15 residues. Losses at the gene ends were 6 bases for V and 0 bases for J; bases not matched to a gene: 2. The V gene's germline CDR1 is SGHTA and CDR2 FQGNSA. DNA of the CDR3: TGTGCCAGCAGGAGACAGGGGGCAACTAATGAAAAACTGTTTTTT. Translated, it gives CASRRQGATNEKLFF.

The chain has TRBV18 and TRBJ2-7, with 7 bases matching TRBD1. Trimming at V came to 4 bases and at J to 3 bases, leaving 3 bases not matched to a gene. Looked up from germline, CDR1 is KGHSH and CDR2 is LQKENI. The CDR3 is 13 amino acids. CDR3 region: CASSRQGDYEQYF. The DNA for the CDR3 is TGTGCCAGCTCACGACAGGGTGACTACGAGCAGTACTTC.

This clone was seen once. This chain links TRBV28 with TRBJ1-5; 9 bases line up with TRBD1. The V gene's germline CDR1 is MDHEN and CDR2 SYDVKM. The CDR3 extends over 13 amino acids. V shed 8 bases and J 15 bases; nucleotides not matched to a gene: 14. The chain's CDR3 is CASLGQGMVQRHF. CDR3 sequence (DNA): TGTGCCAGCCTTGGACAGGGGATGGTACAGCGGCATTTT. Combining the CDR3 with reference TRBV28 and TRBJ1-5 gives the whole variable domain DVKVTQSSRYLVKRTGEKVFLECVQDMDHENMFWYRQDPGLGLRLIYFSYDVKMKEKGDIPEGYSVSREKKERFSLILESASTNQTSMYLCASLGQGMVQRHFGDGTRLSIL.

The chain links TRBV28 to TRBJ2-6, with D perhaps matching TRBD2 (7 bases). The length of the CDR3 is 17 residues. Germline CDR1 and CDR2: MDHEN and SYDVKM. V dropped 6 bases and J dropped 0 bases, with 15 bases sitting between them. This chain's CDR3 is CASRLGGALSGANVLTF. The CDR3 bases are TGTGCCAGCAGGTTGGGGGGGGCTCTCTCTGGGGCCAACGTCCTGACTTTC. The whole variable domain, remainder taken from reference TRBV28 and TRBJ2-6, is DVKVTQSSRYLVKRTGEKVFLECVQDMDHENMFWYRQDPGLGLRLIYFSYDVKMKEKGDIPEGYSVSREKKERFSLILESASTNQTSMYLCASRLGGALSGANVLTFGAGSRLTVL.

This clone was observed once. The genes are TRBV10-3 and TRBJ2-7; D perhaps matches TRBD2 (6 bases). V lost 2 bases and J 1 base, leaving 12 bases between the germline ends. This CDR3 region has 15 residues. Germline CDR1 reads ENHRY; CDR2 reads SYGVKD. The chain's CDR3 is CAISEGAGRSYEQYV. In DNA, the CDR3 is TGTGCCATCAGTGAGGGGGCAGGGAGGTCCTACGAGCAGTACGTC.

This chain links TRBV6-6 with TRBJ1-3; 10 nucleotides agree with TRBD1. V shed 6 bases, J shed 8 bases, and the junction held 7 bases outside the gene matches. The length of the CDR3 is 14 residues. The germline V gene has CDR1 MNHNY and CDR2 SVGAGI (reference sequence). The CDR3 reads CASRGLGQGYTIYF. CDR3 in DNA: TGTGCCAGCAGGGGCTTGGGACAGGGGTACACCATATATTTT.

V is TRBV5-1 and J is TRBJ2-7, with 8 nucleotides matching TRBD2. The CDR3 spans 14 residues. V was pared by 5 bases and J by 3 bases, with 7 bases of the junction left unmatched. Germline CDR1 SGHRS, CDR2 YFSETQ. CDR3 residues: CASSFTGTSYEQYF. For the CDR3, the DNA is TGCGCCAGCAGTTTTACAGGGACTAGCTACGAGCAGTACTTC.

This clone was seen only once. This chain links TRBV27 with TRBJ1-2, with unresolved D. The length of the CDR3 is 15 residues. Germline V gene lookup returns CDR1 MNHEY and CDR2 SMNVEV (reference sequence). Trimming took 2 bases from V and 0 from J, leaving 10 bases between them. The CDR3, as DNA: TGTGCCAGCAGTTTAGAGTTCGGAGCTAACTATGGCTACACCTTC. As protein: CASSLEFGANYGYTF.

The genes are TRBV28 and TRBJ1-2, with TRBD1 matching 7 bases. Germline V gene data show CDR1 as MDHEN and CDR2 as SYDVKM. The length of the CDR3 is 13 residues. Trimming at V came to 2 bases and at J to 6 bases, leaving 3 bases not matched to a gene. CDR3 sequence (DNA): TGTGCCAGCAGTTTAGTCACAGGGGATGGCTACACCTTC. Its translation is CASSLVTGDGYTF.

The chain joins TRBV15 to TRBJ1-1; perhaps TRBD1 as D (5 bases). Germline V gene sequence: CDR1 LNHNV, CDR2 YYDKDF (reference sequence). CDR3 length: 14 amino acids. V was shortened by 5 bases and J by 3 bases, with 13 bases between the two germline ends. The CDR3 loop reads CATSPAGGYTEAFF. The CDR3 region has the DNA TGTGCCACCAGCCCCGCGGGGGGATACACTGAAGCTTTCTTT. The full variable domain, with the rest looked up from reference TRBV15 and TRBJ1-1, is DAMVIQNPRYQVTQFGKPVTLSCSQTLNHNVMYWYQQKSSQAPKLLFHYYDKDFNNEADTPDNFQSRRPNTSFCFLDIRSPGLGDTAMYLCATSPAGGYTEAFFGQGTRLTVV.

The chain carries TRBV6-6 and TRBJ2-7; D may be TRBD2 (5 bases). Trimming left V 7 bases short and J 1 base short, with 20 bases between. This CDR3 contains 16 residues. Germline V gene sequence: CDR1 MNHNY, CDR2 SVGAGI (reference sequence). CDR3: CASTSRGRTGSYEQYF. DNA for the CDR3: TGTGCCAGCACCTCCAGAGGGAGAACGGGTTCCTACGAGCAGTACTTC.

The sample holds a few counts of this clone. The chain carries TRBV2 and TRBJ2-5; tentative D call: TRBD2 (5 bases). The CDR3 is made up of 13 amino acids. In germline, CDR1 is SNHLY, CDR2 FYNNEI. V lost 7 bases and J lost 3, with 12 bases in between. In DNA, the CDR3 is TGTGCCAGCAATACCGACGGGGAAGAGACCCAGTACTTC. Translation: CASNTDGEETQYF. The full variable domain, its missing parts supplied by reference TRBV2 and TRBJ2-5, is EPEVTQTPSHQVTQMGQEVILRCVPISNHLYFYWYRQILGQKVEFLVSFYNNEISEKSEIFDDQFSVERPDGSNFTLKIRSTKLEDSAMYFCASNTDGEETQYFGPGTRLLVL.

The CDR3 loop is CATSDAVAGGLETQYF. The CDR3 bases are TGTGCCACCAGTGACGCAGTAGCGGGGGGGCTTGAGACCCAGTACTTC. This chain links TRBV24-1 with TRBJ2-5; TRBD2 agrees at 11 bases. V dropped 4 bases and J dropped 5; count of bases not matched to a gene: 8. This CDR3 has 16 amino acids. Germline V lookup: CDR1 KGHDR, CDR2 SFDVKD.

The chain is built from TRBV11-2 and TRBJ1-6; D perhaps matches TRBD1 (6 bases). CDR3 length: 15 amino acids. V was pared by 6 bases and J by 6 bases, with 15 bases between. In germline, CDR1 is SGHAT, CDR2 FQNNGV. The CDR3: CASSSRDTINSPLHF. As DNA, the CDR3 is TGTGCCAGCAGTTCCCGGGACACAATTAATTCACCCCTCCACTTT.

V and J are TRBV9 and TRBJ2-3; 9 bases match TRBD2. Germline V gene data show CDR1 as SGDLS and CDR2 as YYNGEE. The CDR3 sequence is 17 residues long. J was trimmed by 0 bases and V by 3 bases; bases with no gene match: 8. The CDR3 sequence is CASSERPTSGSTDTQYF. The CDR3 DNA reads as TGTGCCAGCAGCGAGAGACCAACTAGCGGGAGCACAGATACGCAGTATTTT.

J is TRBJ1-5 and V is TRBV2; 8 nucleotides match TRBD1. CDR3 size: 15 residues. The germline gives CDR1 SNHLY, CDR2 FYNNEI. Trimming removed 7 bases from V and 7 bases from J; junction bases left unmatched: 12. CDR3 nucleotides: TGTGCCAGCACTATGGACAGGGTGGGTGGGCAGCCCCAGCATTTT. It codes for CASTMDRVGGQPQHF.

V gene TRBV5-4 combines with J gene TRBJ1-2; perhaps TRBD1 as D (6 bases). The CDR3 runs to 13 residues. Germline CDR1 is SGHNT and CDR2 is YYREEE (reference sequence). V gave up 4 bases and J gave up 0 bases, with 7 bases separating them. CDR3 sequence reads: CASSHRANYGYTF. CDR3 bases: TGTGCCAGCAGCCACAGGGCTAACTATGGCTACACCTTC.